These 21 T cell receptor beta chains came from one sample sequenced in a study of blood T cells in healthy people across ages. A second PCR, run for 7 to 11 cycles, used a sample-barcoded 5' primer plus a J-beta primer mix. TCRdb reprocessed the 5' RACE reads with MiXCR, giving one entry per CDR3 protein. Found here are under 1,000,000 distinct CDR3 sequences, roughly 40% of them singletons; the top ten hold approximately 13%. Material: blood. The receptor set was obtained from a man younger than 35 in good health.

This clonotype has at least ten counts. This chain uses TRBV7-2 with TRBJ2-1, with TRBD2 matching 10 bases. Trimming at V came to 0 bases and at J to 8 bases, leaving 4 bases not matched to a gene. The CDR3 consists of 15 residues. CDR1 SGHTA and CDR2 FQGNSA come from the germline V gene. In DNA, the CDR3 is TGTGCCAGCAGCTTAGCGAGCGGGGGGGCCCATGAGCAGTTCTTC. As protein: CASSLASGGAHEQFF.

Comments on this clonotype: Given a much more abundant clone one base away, this may be a read error. The chain has TRBV4-2 and TRBJ2-4; TRBD2 matches 9 bases. The closer fit of TRBJ2-7 to the DNA end suggests the J call may be wrong. The CDR3 consists of 16 residues. CDR1 LGHNA and CDR2 YNFKEQ come from the germline V gene. Here the CDR3 DNA reads TGTGTCAGCAGCCAAGATCTGGATAGCGGGGGTGACGAGCAGTACTTC. Protein sequence: CVSSQDLDSGGDEQYF.

This clonotype was seen only a few times. The chain uses TRBV6-2 or TRBV6-3 and TRBJ2-1; 9 bases are a match to TRBD2. The V segment lost 3 bases and the J segment 5 bases; nucleotides outside the gene matches: 5. CDR1 is MNHEY and CDR2 is SVGEGT in the germline V gene. The CDR3 is 15 amino acids. The CDR3 reads CASSYVASGNNEQFF. Here the CDR3 DNA reads TGTGCCAGCAGTTATGTGGCTAGCGGGAACAATGAGCAGTTCTTC.

The V gene is TRBV7-2, the J gene TRBJ2-2; TRBD1 or TRBD2 may be the D gene (5 bases each). The CDR3 length is 13 residues. The germline V and J ends were trimmed by 0 bases and 12 bases, with 11 bases remaining between them. In germline, CDR1 is SGHTA, CDR2 FQGNSA. The DNA for the CDR3 is TGTGCCAGCAGCTTAGCCCCCCGGGACCAGCTGTTTTTT. This gives the protein CASSLAPRDQLFF.

A few counts support this clonotype. The chain employs TRBV9 and TRBJ1-2, with D tentatively TRBD1 (5 bases). Trimming stripped 1 base from V and 0 bases from J, with 13 bases between. There are 16 residues in the CDR3. Germline V gene sequence: CDR1 SGDLS, CDR2 YYNGEE. CDR3 DNA: TGTGCCAGCAGCGTAAACCGGGGCCAGCCTAACTATGGCTACACCTTC. The encoded protein is CASSVNRGQPNYGYTF.

The chain combines TRBV5-5 with TRBJ1-1; no clear D gene. Germline CDR1 and CDR2: SGHKS and YYEKEE (reference sequence). Trimming took 3 bases from V and 6 from J, leaving 9 bases between them. The CDR3 has 12 amino acids. The CDR3 region has the DNA TGTGCCAGCAGCTCCAGACTCTCTGAAGCTTTCTTT. This codes for CASSSRLSEAFF.

The V gene is TRBV12-3 or TRBV12-4, the J gene TRBJ1-3; no clear D. The CDR3 is 11 amino acids. V lost 8 bases to trimming and J lost 7 bases, with 9 bases between them. Written as DNA, the CDR3 is TGTGCCAGCGCTGGTGGGAACACCATATATTTT. Protein product: CASAGGNTIYF.

The rearrangement links TRBV14 to TRBJ2-3; 9 bases align to TRBD2. There are 17 residues in the CDR3. Germline CDR1 SGHDN, CDR2 FVKESK. Trimming took 2 bases from V and 0 from J; bases not matched to a gene: 6. CDR3 sequence (DNA): TGTGCCAGCAGCCAACTCGGGCGGGGGGGCAGCACAGATACGCAGTATTTT. This translates into CASSQLGRGGSTDTQYF.

This clonotype was seen a few times. V and J are TRBV12-3 or TRBV12-4 and TRBJ2-3; 8 nucleotides line up with TRBD2. Trimming removed 6 bases from V and 6 bases from J; junction bases left unmatched: 8. This CDR3 contains 14 residues. The chain's CDR3 is CASSQRGPWDTQYF. CDR3 nucleotide sequence: TGTGCCAGCAGCCAGCGGGGGCCATGGGATACGCAGTATTTT.

This chain joins TRBV30 and TRBJ2-3, with TRBD1 matching 9 bases. The CDR3 is 14 residues long. V lost 3 bases and J lost 4; bases outside the gene matches: 5. Germline values: CDR1 GTSNPN, CDR2 SVGIG (reference sequence). CDR3 loop: CAWSGGTGPDTQYF. CDR3 bases: TGTGCCTGGAGCGGTGGGACAGGGCCAGATACGCAGTATTTT.

The chain carries TRBV6-1 and TRBJ2-3, with 9 nucleotides matching TRBD2. From germline, CDR1 is MNHNS and CDR2 SASEGT. CDR3 size: 17 residues. V trimming: 6 bases; J trimming: 6 bases; junction bases outside the gene matches: 16. CDR3 nucleotides: TGTGCCAGCAGCCCTACTCTCCCGCGGGGGGGCGTCGATACGCAGTATTTT. Its translation is CASSPTLPRGGVDTQYF.

The chain recombines TRBV20-1 with TRBJ1-5; weak D call: TRBD1 (6 bases). Trimming shortened V by 0 bases and J by 0 bases, and 15 bases separated the two germline ends. The CDR3 spans 17 residues. Germline CDR1 and CDR2: DFQATT and SNEGSKA (reference sequence). The CDR3 sequence is CSARDTGTTYSNQPQHF. CDR3 DNA sequence: TGCAGTGCTAGAGATACAGGGACAACTTATAGCAATCAGCCCCAGCATTTT.

This clonotype came up a few times. J is TRBJ1-1 and V is TRBV20-1; no reliable D call. The CDR3 sequence is 12 residues long. The germline V gene encodes CDR1 DFQATT and CDR2 SNEGSKA (reference sequence). The ends were cut back, 2 bases at V and 7 bases at J, with 11 bases in the middle. The CDR3 loop is CSARSLGFEAFF. Here the CDR3 DNA reads TGCAGTGCTAGATCCTTGGGGTTTGAAGCTTTCTTT.

As for this clonotype: This may arise from a read error, as a much more abundant clone is one base away. The rearrangement joins TRBV20-1 to TRBJ1-1; D gene uncertain. This CDR3 is 11 amino acids long. Per the germline V gene, CDR1 is DFQATT and CDR2 is SNEGSKA (reference sequence). V was pared by 3 bases and J by 3 bases, with 5 bases between. The chain's CDR3 is CSASQDTEAFF. Written as DNA, the CDR3 is TGCAGTGCTAGCCAGGACACTGAAGCTTTCTTT.

This clonotype was counted only a few times. The chain has TRBV9 and TRBJ2-1; the D is unclear. Germline V CDR1 and CDR2: SGDLS, YYNGEE. The V gene lost 6 bases and the J gene lost 9 bases, with 4 bases spanning the gap. The CDR3 is 9 amino acids. The CDR3 DNA reads TGTGCCAGCACCGGTGAGCAGTTCTTC. Translation gives CASTGEQFF.

The chain has TRBV9 and TRBJ1-1; TRBD1 matches 9 bases. V dropped 4 bases and J dropped 1; count of bases not matched to a gene: 8. CDR3 length: 16 residues. In germline, CDR1 is SGDLS, CDR2 YYNGEE. CDR3 sequence (DNA): TGTGCCAGCAGCCCCCGGACAGGGGAGGGGAACACTGAAGCTTTCTTT. Amino acids: CASSPRTGEGNTEAFF.

In its sample, this clonotype was seen a few times. The genes are TRBV5-1 and TRBJ2-5, with D unresolved. The CDR3 runs to 14 residues. The V end lost 0 bases, the J end lost 2 bases, and 8 bases lay between the germline ends. The germline CDR1 and CDR2 sequences are SGHRS and YFSETQ. The CDR3 region has the DNA TGCGCCAGCAGCTTGGGACACAAACAAGAGACCCAGTACTTC. Its protein is CASSLGHKQETQYF.

This clonotype was found many times. The chain carries TRBV5-5 and TRBJ2-5; D might be TRBD2 (6 bases). The germline V gene encodes CDR1 SGHKS and CDR2 YYEKEE (reference sequence). This CDR3 region has 16 residues. The V gene lost 0 bases and the J gene lost 5 bases, with 17 bases spanning the gap. CDR3 residues: CASSLAGGINYETQYF. In DNA, the CDR3 is TGTGCCAGCAGCTTGGCCGGAGGGATAAATTATGAGACCCAGTACTTC.

For this clonotype: With a much larger clone just one base away, this may be a read error. V gene TRBV28 combines with J gene TRBJ2-4; D may be TRBD1 or TRBD2 (6 bases each). CDR1 is MDHEN and CDR2 is SYDVKM in the germline V gene. This CDR3 has 14 residues. The CDR3 spells CASSFPGGRDIRYF. CDR3 in DNA: TGTGCCAGCAGTTTTCCCGGGGGCCGGGACATTCGGTACTTC.

Note on this clonotype: This may be a read error, as it is one base from a much larger clone. V is TRBV6-2 or TRBV6-3 and J is TRBJ2-1, with TRBD2 matching over 7 bases. With 6 bases clipped from V and 9 bases from J, the junction kept 14 bases outside the gene matches. CDR3 length equals 15 residues. The germline V gene has CDR1 MNHEY and CDR2 SVGEGT. Written as DNA, the CDR3 is TGTGCCAGCAGCGCCGGGACTAACCCTCCCGGTGAGCAGTTCTTC. It codes for CASSAGTNPPGEQFF.

V usage is TRBV5-1 and J usage is TRBJ1-1, with 8 bases identical to TRBD1. The germline V gene encodes CDR1 SGHRS and CDR2 YFSETQ. Trimming cost V 3 bases and J 3 bases; bases outside gene matches: 16. This CDR3 comprises 18 residues. The CDR3 sequence is CASSSEGTGLGVDTEAFF. DNA for the CDR3: TGCGCCAGCAGCTCGGAGGGGACAGGCCTTGGGGTGGACACTGAAGCTTTCTTT. The entire variable domain, with the rest obtained from reference TRBV5-1 and TRBJ1-1, is as follows: KAGVTQTPRYLIKTRGQQVTLSCSPISGHRSVSWYQQTPGQGLQFLFEYFSETQRNKGNFPGRFSGRQFSNSRSEMNVSTLELGDSALYLCASSSEGTGLGVDTEAFFGQGTRLTVV.